One and the same sample provided the 25 T cell receptor beta chains below, sequenced in a study of T cell clusters in autoimmune cytopenias. Each sample's input was around 250 ng genomic DNA, some 38,000 genome equivalents. TRB was amplified by touch-down multiplex PCR, primer pools A and B combined. From its re-call of the multiplex PCR reads, TCRdb lists each CDR3 protein once, without DNA. The listing contains about 3,600 distinct CDR3 sequences. Sequencing was performed on peripheral blood. The origin of the receptors is a human donor with an autoimmune cytopenia or autoimmune hepatitis (not recorded which).

This clonotype is medium-sized by frequency. The chain employs TRBV7-2 and TRBJ2-6; TCRdb's D call, TRBD1, is unchecked because there is no DNA. Germline V gene lookup returns CDR1 SGHTA and CDR2 FQGNSA. The CDR3 extends over 15 amino acids. The CDR3 protein is CASSPWGTGANVLTF.

This clonotype shows up as medium-sized by frequency. V and J are TRBV12-3 or TRBV12-4 and TRBJ2-1; lacking DNA, the TRBD1 call made by TCRdb goes unchecked. This CDR3 contains 14 residues. CDR3: CASKGTGAGNEQFF.

Measured by frequency, this clonotype is medium-sized. V and J are TRBV20-1 and TRBJ2-3. The CDR3 is 15 amino acids. Germline V CDR1 and CDR2: DFQATT, SNEGSKA (reference sequence). The CDR3 sequence is CSAEIYPVNTDTQYF.

According to its frequency, this clonotype is medium-sized (0.01 to 0.1%). The chain has TRBV6-5 and TRBJ1-5. The CDR3 sequence is 14 residues long. The germline gives CDR1 MNHEY, CDR2 SVGAGI. CDR3: CASRGGARGQPQHF.

Its frequency marks this clonotype as medium-sized. V and J are TRBV12-3 or TRBV12-4 and TRBJ2-7. CDR3 length: 12 amino acids. The chain's CDR3 is CASSSGSYEQYF.

The chain employs TRBV12-3 or TRBV12-4 and TRBJ2-5; TCRdb reports TRBD2, a call that lacks DNA to check it against. This CDR3 region has 14 residues. The CDR3 reads CASSYYSPQETQYF.

This clonotype counts as large (0.1 to 1%) by frequency. This chain connects TRBV29-1 to TRBJ2-7. The V gene's germline CDR1 is SQVTM and CDR2 ANQGSEA. The CDR3 covers 11 residues. CDR3 in amino acids: CSVATTYEQYF.

V and J are TRBV20-1 and TRBJ2-7; the TCRdb D gene call, TRBD1, has no DNA to confirm it. Germline lookup yields CDR1 DFQATT and CDR2 SNEGSKA (reference sequence). The CDR3 extends over 11 amino acids. The chain's CDR3 is CSTGVGDEQYF.

This clonotype is medium-sized (0.01 to 0.1%) by frequency. This chain connects TRBV29-1 to TRBJ1-6. Germline CDR1 is SQVTM and CDR2 is ANQGSEA. The CDR3 runs 14 residues. The CDR3 sequence: CSVATGGGESPLHF.

This clonotype is classed as medium-sized by frequency. J is TRBJ1-1 and V is TRBV6-5; TCRdb proposes TRBD1, but this gene call is untestable without DNA. The CDR3 is 14 amino acids. Germline lookup yields CDR1 MNHEY and CDR2 SVGAGI. The CDR3 reads CASSRGLGDTEAFF.

Considering frequency, this clonotype is medium-sized. This rearrangement joins TRBV7-6 to TRBJ2-7. Per germline, CDR1 SGHVS and CDR2 FNYEAQ. The CDR3 contains 11 residues. CDR3 region: CASSHSHEQYF.

V is TRBV5-6 and J is TRBJ2-3; the D call of TRBD2 rests on TCRdb alone, since no DNA is present to check it. The CDR3 consists of 14 residues. Germline-derived CDR1 and CDR2 are SGHDT and YYEEEE. The CDR3: CASSSQGPTDTQYF.

This clonotype is deemed medium-sized by its frequency. CDR3 amino acids: CAWSEIAGGYEQYF. The chain joins TRBV30 to TRBJ2-7; the D call from TCRdb, TRBD2, cannot be confirmed without DNA. Germline V CDR1 and CDR2: GTSNPN, SVGIG (reference sequence). This CDR3 has 14 amino acids.

The chain recombines TRBV27 with TRBJ2-1; TCRdb picks TRBD2, but there is no DNA to check that call. This CDR3 contains 15 residues. In germline, CDR1 is MNHEY, CDR2 SMNVEV (reference sequence). The CDR3 reads CASSLPQRGYNEQFF.

This clonotype is identified as medium-sized from frequency. The rearrangement uses TRBV27 and TRBJ2-1; TCRdb's assignment of TRBD2 cannot be checked, as there is no DNA. This CDR3 contains 17 residues. Germline values: CDR1 MNHEY, CDR2 SMNVEV (reference sequence). The CDR3 loop is CASSYSGTSQVYNEQFF.

The J gene is TRBJ2-1, the V gene TRBV11-1; TCRdb's assignment of TRBD2 cannot be checked, as there is no DNA. The CDR3 has 14 amino acids. The germline gives CDR1 SGHAT, CDR2 FQDESV (reference sequence). The CDR3 reads CASSLAVAGGPQFF.

This chain links TRBV20-1 with TRBJ1-3; with no DNA, the TCRdb D assignment of TRBD1 cannot be verified. Per the germline V gene, CDR1 is DFQATT and CDR2 is SNEGSKA (reference sequence). The CDR3 runs 15 residues. CDR3 residues: CSAGPTGSSGNTIYF.

This clonotype ranks as medium-sized in terms of frequency. The gene calls are TRBV6-6 and TRBJ2-7; TCRdb names TRBD1, which stays unverified in the absence of DNA. Germline assignment: CDR1 MNHNY and CDR2 SVGAGI (reference sequence). This CDR3 is 14 amino acids long. The CDR3 sequence: CASRNQVSEYEQYF.

This clonotype is deemed medium-sized (0.01 to 0.1%) by its frequency. V and J are TRBV6-1 and TRBJ2-2; the D call from TCRdb, TRBD1, cannot be confirmed without DNA. Per germline, CDR1 MNHNS and CDR2 SASEGT. CDR3 size: 15 residues. The CDR3 reads CASSAGTGDTGELFF.

V and J are TRBV10-3 and TRBJ1-3; as DNA is missing, the TRBD1 call by TCRdb cannot be tested. CDR3 length: 13 residues. CDR1 and CDR2 (germline): ENHRY, SYGVKD. The CDR3: CAIMGGSGNTIYF.

The chain carries TRBV15 and TRBJ2-4; lacking DNA, the TRBD1 call made by TCRdb goes unchecked. This CDR3 contains 13 residues. Germline CDR1 is LNHNV and CDR2 is YYDKDF (reference sequence). This chain's CDR3 is CATSAGASNIQYF. Full variable domain (remainder filled in from reference TRBV15 and TRBJ2-4): DAMVIQNPRYQVTQFGKPVTLSCSQTLNHNVMYWYQQKSSQAPKLLFHYYDKDFNNEADTPDNFQSRRPNTSFCFLDIRSPGLGDTAMYLCATSAGASNIQYFGAGTRLSVL.

The chain is built from TRBV5-6 and TRBJ2-1. CDR3 length equals 14 residues. Germline V CDR1 and CDR2: SGHDT, YYEEEE. This CDR3 reads CASSLAARPREQFF.

This clonotype is deemed medium-sized by its frequency. The CDR3 reads CASSLWFSNQPQHF. The chain has TRBV5-6 and TRBJ1-5. Germline V lookup: CDR1 SGHDT, CDR2 YYEEEE. The CDR3 is 14 residues long.

Its frequency marks this clonotype as medium-sized. V is TRBV30 and J is TRBJ2-2. Germline values: CDR1 GTSNPN, CDR2 SVGIG (reference sequence). This CDR3 is 16 amino acids long. This CDR3 is CAWSASTGLNTGELFF.

The chain recombines TRBV7-2 with TRBJ1-5; TCRdb indicates TRBD1, and absent DNA this call remains unverified. The CDR3 is 13 amino acids. In germline, CDR1 is SGHTA, CDR2 FQGNSA. The chain's CDR3 is CASSWGSNQPQHF.